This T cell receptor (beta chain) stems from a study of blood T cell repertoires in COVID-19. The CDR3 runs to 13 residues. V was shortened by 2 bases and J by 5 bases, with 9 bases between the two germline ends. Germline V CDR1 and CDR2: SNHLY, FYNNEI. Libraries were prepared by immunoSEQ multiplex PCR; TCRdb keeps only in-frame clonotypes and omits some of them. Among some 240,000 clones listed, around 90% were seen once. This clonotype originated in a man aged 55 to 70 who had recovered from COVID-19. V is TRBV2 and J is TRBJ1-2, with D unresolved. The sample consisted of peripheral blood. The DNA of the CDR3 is TGTGCCAGCAGTGAAACGCAGAAGTATGGCTACACCTTC. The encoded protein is CASSETQKYGYTF.